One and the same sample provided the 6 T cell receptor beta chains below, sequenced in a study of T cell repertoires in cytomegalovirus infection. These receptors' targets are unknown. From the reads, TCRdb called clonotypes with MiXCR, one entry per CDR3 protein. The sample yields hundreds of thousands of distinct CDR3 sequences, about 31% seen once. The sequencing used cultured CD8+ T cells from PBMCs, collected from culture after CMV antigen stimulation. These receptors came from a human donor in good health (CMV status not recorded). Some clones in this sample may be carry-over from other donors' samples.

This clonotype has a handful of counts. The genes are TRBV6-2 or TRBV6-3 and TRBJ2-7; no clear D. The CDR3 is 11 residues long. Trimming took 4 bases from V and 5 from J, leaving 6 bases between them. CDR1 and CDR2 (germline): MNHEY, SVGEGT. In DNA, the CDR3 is TGTGCCAGCAGTTGGGGTAACGAGCAGTACGTC. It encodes CASSWGNEQYV.

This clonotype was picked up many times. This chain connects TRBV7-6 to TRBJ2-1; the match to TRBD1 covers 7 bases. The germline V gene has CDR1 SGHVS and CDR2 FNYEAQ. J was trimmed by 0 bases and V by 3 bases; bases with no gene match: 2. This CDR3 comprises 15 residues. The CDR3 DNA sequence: TGTGCCAGCAGCTTCGGGGACAGCTCCTACAATGAGCAGTTCTTC. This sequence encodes CASSFGDSSYNEQFF.

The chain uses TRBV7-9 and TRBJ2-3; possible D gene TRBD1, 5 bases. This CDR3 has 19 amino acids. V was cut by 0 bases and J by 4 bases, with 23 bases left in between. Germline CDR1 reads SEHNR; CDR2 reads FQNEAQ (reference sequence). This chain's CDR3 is CASSLALRGGQCPPDTQYF. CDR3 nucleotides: TGTGCCAGCAGCTTAGCGCTAAGGGGCGGTCAGTGCCCGCCAGATACGCAGTATTTT.

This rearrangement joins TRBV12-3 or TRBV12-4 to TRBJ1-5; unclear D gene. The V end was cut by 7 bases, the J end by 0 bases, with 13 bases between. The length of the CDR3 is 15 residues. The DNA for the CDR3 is TGTGCCAGCAACCAAAGGACGGCTAGCAATCAGCCCCAGCATTTT. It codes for CASNQRTASNQPQHF.

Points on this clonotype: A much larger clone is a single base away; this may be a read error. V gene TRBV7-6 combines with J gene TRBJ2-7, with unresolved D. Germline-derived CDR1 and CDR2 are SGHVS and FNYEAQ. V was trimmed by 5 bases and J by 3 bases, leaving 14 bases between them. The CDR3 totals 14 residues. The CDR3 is CASSPGSGDYEQYF. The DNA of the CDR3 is TGTGCCAGCAGCCCCGGTAGTGGCGACTACGAGCAGTACTTC.

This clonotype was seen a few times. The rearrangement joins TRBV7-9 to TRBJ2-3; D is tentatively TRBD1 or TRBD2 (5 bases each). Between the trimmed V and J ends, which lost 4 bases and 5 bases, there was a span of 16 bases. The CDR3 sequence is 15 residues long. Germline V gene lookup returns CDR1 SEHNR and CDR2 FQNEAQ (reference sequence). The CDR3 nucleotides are TGTGCCAGCAGCTCTCAGGGAGCTAGAGTAGATACGCAGTATTTT. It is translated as CASSSQGARVDTQYF.